This TCR beta chain was found in a study of cytomegalovirus exposure and HLA in healthy donors. Study outcomes and limitations: In vitro assays verified that a few CMV-associated chains recognized CMV antigens specifically. Later, an analysis showed that TCR beta chains associated with HLA were more clonally expanded than others that were equally common.

As concerns this clone: Its antigen is not identified.

Germline CDR1 is SGHRS and CDR2 is YFSETQ. This CDR3 spans 13 amino acids. The V end was cut by 4 bases, the J end by 2 bases, with 9 bases between. With 60 Vbeta and 13 Jbeta primers, the PCR was carried out. Libraries were prepared by immunoSEQ multiplex PCR; TCRdb keeps only in-frame clonotypes and omits some of them. Its listing shows approximately 20,000 clones. The rearrangement uses TRBV5-1 and TRBJ1-2, with a tentative D call TRBD1 (6 bases). This sequence was found in a man between 60 and 75 years old in good health and CMV-seropositive. Sample: PBMCs. In DNA form, the CDR3 reads TGCGCCAGCAGCATGGACAGCAACTATGGCTACACCTTC. Its protein is CASSMDSNYGYTF.